The rows below give T cell receptor beta chains drawn from one sample of a study of response to subunit inactivated influenza vaccine. One entry per CDR3 protein results from TCRdb running MiXCR on the RT-PCR reads. The sample consists of 450,000 to 600,000 distinct CDR3 sequences, approximately 7.8% of them appearing once. The specimen comprised PBMCs from blood, sampled less than 25 months after vaccination. These receptors were taken from a man between 45 and 75 years old who received an inactivated influenza vaccine. The conserved cysteine and the conserved F or W are not part of the CDR3 here.

TRBJ1-1 TRBV5-1 ASSWGQGGTTEAF
TRBJ1-5 TRBV7-2 ASSRDSYDQPQH
TRBJ2-5 TRBV18 ASSPLRGQGVKETQY
TRBJ1-2 TRBV6-5 ASSDSTGVRLS
TRBJ2-1 TRBV14 ASSQDGVPGRGHEQF
TRBJ2-3 TRBV12-3/TRBV12-4 ASSFAQGNTDTQY
TRBJ2-3 TRBV7-3 ASSLTWNADTQY
TRBJ1-5 TRBV20-1 SARGARVNSNQPQH
TRBJ1-2 TRBV6-2/TRBV6-3 ASSYPGTTNYGYT
TRBJ2-2 TRBV6-6 ASSPPGAGELF
TRBJ2-4 TRBV28 ASKRGGGRAKNIQY
TRBJ2-7 TRBV20-1 SARGVTTAYEQY
TRBJ2-1 TRBV5-6 ASSLGLGTMNEQF
TRBJ1-3 TRBV3-1 ASSQRGAQDSGNTIY
TRBJ2-6 TRBV18 ASSPISGANVLT
TRBJ2-5 TRBV7-9 ASSLLASGGETQY
TRBJ1-3 TRBV11-2 ASSLFWGNTIY
TRBJ2-3 TRBV29-1 SHSGTQY
TRBJ2-2 TRBV20-1 SARDLQLNTGELF
TRBJ2-3 TRBV9 ASSARLAGGQTDTQY
TRBJ2-7 TRBV7-9 ASSLGTHGYEQY
TRBJ1-5 TRBV20-1 CARPWFGGVGNQPQH
TRBJ1-2 TRBV19 ASSITGDYGYT
TRBJ2-1 TRBV5-1 ASSQGWDYNEQF
TRBJ1-4 TRBV4-3 ASSQSRVVREKLF
TRBJ2-5 TRBV6-5 ASSYSIGFLFVETQY
TRBJ1-4 TRBV5-6 ASSRSTGPNEKLF
TRBJ2-4 TRBV29-1 SVLGGRGKNIQY
TRBJ2-7 TRBV5-1 ASSLVTAGWEQY
TRBJ1-6 TRBV20-1 SARDWSADYNSPLH
TRBJ2-3 TRBV5-1 ASRRIGPTDTQY
TRBJ1-4 TRBV12-3/TRBV12-4 ASSSTDATNEKLF
TRBJ1-2 TRBV7-9 ASSLGQGAPSYGYT
TRBJ2-1 TRBV11-2 ASSYTSGGYEQF
TRBJ2-7 TRBV11-2 ASSPLIGQGDHEQY
TRBJ2-5 TRBV20-1 SASGTSGIGETQY
TRBJ1-5 TRBV28 ASSQSPQPQH
TRBJ2-3 TRBV4-3 ASSPSVFGGVTDTQY
TRBJ2-6 TRBV19 ASSRQGSSGANVLT
TRBJ2-1 TRBV7-2 ASSPIAGGEQF
TRBJ2-1 TRBV7-2 ASSWGGEVLF
TRBJ2-7 TRBV7-2 ASSTRTSDEHY
TRBJ2-1 TRBV5-1 ASSKRTSGGSSYNEQF
TRBJ2-7 TRBV20-1 SARSPGQGSYEQY